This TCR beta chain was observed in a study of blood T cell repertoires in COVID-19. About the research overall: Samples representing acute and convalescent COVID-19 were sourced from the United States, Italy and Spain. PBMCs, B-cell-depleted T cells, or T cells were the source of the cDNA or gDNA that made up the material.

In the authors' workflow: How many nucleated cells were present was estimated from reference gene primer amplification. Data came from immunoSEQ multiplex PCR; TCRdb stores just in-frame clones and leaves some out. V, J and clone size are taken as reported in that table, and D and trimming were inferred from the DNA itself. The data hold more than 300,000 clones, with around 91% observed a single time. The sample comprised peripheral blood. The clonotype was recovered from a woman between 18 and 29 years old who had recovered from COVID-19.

CDR3 in amino acids: CASGTGGYGYTF. The CDR3 coding sequence is TGTGCCAGCGGGACAGGGGGCTATGGCTACACCTTC. This chain joins TRBV7-2 and TRBJ1-2; the match to TRBD1 covers 11 bases. Looked up from germline, CDR1 is SGHTA and CDR2 is FQGNSA. This CDR3 has 12 amino acids. V lost 8 bases and J lost 4; bases outside the gene matches: 0. Looking up the rest from reference TRBV7-2 and TRBJ1-2 gives the full variable domain: GAGVSQSPSNKVTEKGKDVELRCDPISGHTALYWYRQSLGQGLEFLIYFQGNSAPDKSGLPSDRFSAERTGGSVSTLTIQRTQQEDSAVYLCASGTGGYGYTFGSGTRLTVV.